This T cell receptor beta chain was recovered during a study of blood T cell repertoires in COVID-19. The sample holds one count of this clone. TCRdb's table, derived via immunoSEQ multiplex PCR, lists solely in-frame clones and lacks some. The table includes approximately 240,000 clones, roughly 80% detected once. Germline V gene lookup returns CDR1 LNHDA and CDR2 SQIVND (reference sequence). The CDR3 length is 15 residues. Trimming at V came to 7 bases and at J to 8 bases, leaving 13 bases not matched to a gene. The sequence derives from a middle-aged woman with active or convalescent COVID-19. The V call is TRBV19, the J call TRBJ1-4, with 7 nucleotides matching TRBD1. The specimen was peripheral blood. CDR3 protein: CASTQNEGAREKLFF. Written as DNA, the CDR3 is TGTGCCAGTACCCAAAATGAGGGGGCGCGAGAAAAACTGTTTTTT.